Listed below are T cell receptor beta chains from one sample, sequenced in a study of cytomegalovirus exposure and HLA in healthy donors. Clones were read by immunoSEQ multiplex PCR, and TCRdb kept only the in-frame ones, dropping some. The profile covers some 130,000 clones, with less than 80% appearing a single time and about 6.5% taken by the ten largest. Sequenced: PBMCs. These receptor sequences come from a man aged 35 to 55 in good health and CMV-seropositive. Each CDR3 is given with its conserved first and last residue. A D gene is named only where the DNA matches it firmly. Some rows have no size entry. The others give once, few or many, or a class for an expanded clone.

V gene	clone size	D gene	J gene	CDR3 protein	CDR3 DNA
TRBV5-1	-	TRBD1	TRBJ2-7	CASSPRGPFIEQYF	TGCGCCAGCAGCCCGAGGGGGCCCTTTATCGAGCAGTACTTC
TRBV28	-	TRBD1	TRBJ1-3	CASSPRPTGGGNTIYF	TGTGCCAGCAGTCCTCGTCCCACAGGGGGCGGAAACACCATATATTTT
TRBV4-1	-	TRBD2	TRBJ2-7	CASSQVLKREGYEQYF	TGCGCCAGCAGCCAAGTACTGAAGCGGGAGGGCTACGAGCAGTACTTC
TRBV10-1	-	-	TRBJ2-7	CASSDLDNYEQYF	TGCGCCAGCAGTGATTTAGACAACTACGAGCAGTACTTC
TRBV19	-	TRBD1	TRBJ2-3	CASRVTGVSTDTQYF	TGTGCCAGTAGGGTGACAGGGGTGAGCACAGATACGCAGTATTTT
TRBV5-1	-	-	TRBJ2-7	CASSLAGLSEQYF	TGCGCCAGCAGCTTGGCGGGACTGTCCGAGCAGTACTTC
TRBV7-9	-	-	TRBJ2-7	CASSPRDTSYEQYF	TGTGCCAGCAGCCCCCGGGACACCAGCTACGAGCAGTACTTC
TRBV6-5	-	TRBD1	TRBJ1-5	CASSKDRGDQPQHF	TGTGCCAGCAGTAAGGACAGGGGGGACCAGCCCCAGCATTTT
TRBV10-2	once	-	TRBJ1-1	CASTLTGLMNTEAFF	TGCGCCAGCACCCTGACAGGACTCATGAACACTGAAGCTTTCTTT
TRBV5-4	-	TRBD1	TRBJ1-2	CASSLTGGRRSWGYTF	TGTGCCAGCAGCTTAACAGGGGGCAGGCGATCGTGGGGCTACACCTTC
TRBV6-5	-	TRBD2	TRBJ2-7	CASRTSGSTHEQYF	TGTGCCAGCAGAACTAGCGGGAGTACCCACGAGCAGTACTTC
TRBV11-2	once	-	TRBJ1-2	CASSHTYGYTF	TGTGCCAGCAGTCACACCTATGGCTACACCTTC
TRBV6-4	-	TRBD2	TRBJ2-7	CASSDSASGSYEQYF	TGTGCCAGCAGTGACTCGGCTAGCGGGAGCTACGAGCAGTACTTC